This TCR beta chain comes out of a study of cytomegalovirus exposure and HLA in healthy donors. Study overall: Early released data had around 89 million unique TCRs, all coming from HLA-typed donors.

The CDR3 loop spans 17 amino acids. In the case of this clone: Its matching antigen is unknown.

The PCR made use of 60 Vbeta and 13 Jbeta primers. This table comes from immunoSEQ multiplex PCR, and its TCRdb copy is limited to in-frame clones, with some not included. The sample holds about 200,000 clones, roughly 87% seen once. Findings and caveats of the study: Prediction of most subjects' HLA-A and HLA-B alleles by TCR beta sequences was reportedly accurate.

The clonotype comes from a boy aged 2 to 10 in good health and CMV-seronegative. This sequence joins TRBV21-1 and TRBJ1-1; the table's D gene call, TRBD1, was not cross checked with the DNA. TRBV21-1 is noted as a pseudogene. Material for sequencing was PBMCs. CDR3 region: CASTQTRDRGLHTEAFF. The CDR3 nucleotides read TGTGCCAGCACCCAAACTCGGGACAGGGGGCTTCACACTGAAGCTTTCTTT.